The sequence of this T cell receptor (beta chain) was determined in a study of response to subunit inactivated influenza vaccine (dated by TCRdb to the late 2010s). Regarding the research as a whole: To follow how T cells responded to a trivalent subunit inactivated influenza vaccine, the researchers relied on deep quantitative profiling of the T cell receptor repertoire. On the study overall, not on this receptor specifically: The authors proposed that each seasonal influenza vaccination may bring in only a limited number of new T cells.

With regard to this clonotype: This receptor's antigen is unknown. Base qualities are missing; no much larger clone stands one base away.

Counted from cysteine to phenylalanine, this CDR3 has 17 amino acids. Only the CDR3 region is kept as DNA, spanning 51 bases read in frame from base 1. Per the germline V gene, SGHDT is the CDR1 and YYEEEE is the CDR2. Compared with germline, V lacks 1 base and J lacks 6 bases; bases without a gene match: 12. Preparation of the library involved RT-PCR. Sequencing was performed on an Illumina HiSeq 2500. TCRdb took the public reads, trimmed them with fastp at Q25, ran MiXCR for clone calling and kept in-frame beta chains. Each entry is one CDR3 protein sequence, shown with its most common DNA and genes. The sample table records around 710,000 distinct CDR3 sequences; approximately 15% of these occur just once. The ten top clones hold around 7% of the sample.

This receptor was taken from a man aged 45 to 65 who received an inactivated influenza vaccine. Donor details come from another sample of the same person, matched by shared clones. This material consisted of PBMCs from blood, taken approximately 15 days before vaccination. In this chain, TRBV5-6 is recombined with TRBJ2-3; 9 of the junction bases match TRBD2. The sequenced DNA is TGTGCCAGCAGCTTGTTGACTAGCGGAGGGGTTATGGATACGCAGTATTTT. Its amino acids are CASSLLTSGGVMDTQYF. Joined to the reference TRBV5-6 and TRBJ2-3 proteins, this CDR3 gives the full variable domain: DAGVTQSPTHLIKTRGQQVTLRCSPKSGHDTVSWYQQALGQGPQFIFQYYEEEERQRGNFPDRFSGHQFPNYSSELNVNALLLGDSALYLCASSLLTSGGVMDTQYFGPGTRLTVL.